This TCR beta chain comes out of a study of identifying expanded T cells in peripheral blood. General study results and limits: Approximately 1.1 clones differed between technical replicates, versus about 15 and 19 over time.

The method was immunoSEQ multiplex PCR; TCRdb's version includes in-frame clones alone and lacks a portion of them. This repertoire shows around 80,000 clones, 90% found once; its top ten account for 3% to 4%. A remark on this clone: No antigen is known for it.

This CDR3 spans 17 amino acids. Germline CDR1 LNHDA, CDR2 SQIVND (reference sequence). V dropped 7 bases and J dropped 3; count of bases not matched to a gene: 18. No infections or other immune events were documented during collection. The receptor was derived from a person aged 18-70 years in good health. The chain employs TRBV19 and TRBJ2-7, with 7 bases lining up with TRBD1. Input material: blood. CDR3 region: CASTIPRQGGPYYEQYF. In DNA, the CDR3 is TGTGCCAGTACCATCCCAAGACAGGGCGGGCCCTACTACGAGCAGTACTTC.